The subject of this entry is one T cell receptor beta chain. The data belong to a study of Graves' ophthalmopathy and Graves' hyperthyroidism. About the research overall: If no ophthalmopathy appeared within 18 months of follow-up, hyperthyroidism was termed stable.

Transcripts of RNA were the source for amplifying TCR beta CDR3 regions. The first-round RT-PCR employed HTBI primers together with the Qiagen OneStep RT-PCR kit. A multiplex PCR was then performed as the second round. TCRdb itself ran the multiplex PCR reads through MiXCR, one entry per CDR3 protein. The sample records 1 million to 1.3 million distinct CDR3 sequences, 35% to 40% being singletons. The germline V gene encodes CDR1 MGHDK and CDR2 SYGVNS. The CDR3 has 16 amino acids. Between the trimmed V and J ends, which lost 5 bases and 4 bases, there was a span of 18 bases. This TCR was sampled from an adult man with Graves' hyperthyroidism. Sample: peripheral blood or thyroid tissue (not recorded which). The V gene is TRBV25-1, the J gene TRBJ1-5, with D tentatively TRBD1 (6 bases). The CDR3 region is CASSYWADSENQPQHF. CDR3 nucleotide sequence: TGTGCCAGCAGTTACTGGGCGGACAGCGAGAATCAGCCCCAGCATTTT.